These 22 T cell receptor beta chains originate from one sample sequenced in a study of OX40 agonist ivuxolimab in advanced cancers. The protocol was immunoSEQ multiplex PCR, while the TCRdb copy is restricted to in-frame clones and leaves out a portion. The data show some 74,000 clones, with roughly 85% seen just once and 0.5% to 0.55% held by the top ten. Source: CD4+ or CD8+ T cells sorted from blood, taken in a trial of the OX40 agonist ivuxolimab. These receptors all stem from an adult with an advanced solid tumor such as melanoma, head and neck, liver or kidney cancer.

This chain uses TRBV19 with TRBJ2-5, with a weak D call TRBD2 (6 bases). This CDR3 has 15 amino acids. Per the germline V gene, CDR1 is LNHDA and CDR2 is SQIVND (reference sequence). V lost 6 bases, J lost 0 bases, and 14 bases lay in between. The CDR3 sequence: CASSPGTVYQETQYF. The CDR3 region has the DNA TGTGCCAGTAGCCCAGGGACTGTGTACCAAGAGACCCAGTACTTC.

The chain carries TRBV11-2 and TRBJ1-2; the match to TRBD1 covers 10 bases. Looked up from germline, CDR1 is SGHAT and CDR2 is FQNNGV. The CDR3 length is 14 residues. V was clipped by 5 bases and J by 7 bases; unmatched bases: 7. The CDR3 DNA reads as TGTGCCAGCAGCCTCCGGGACAGGGGAATTGGCTACACCTTC. Translating it yields CASSLRDRGIGYTF.

The CDR3 reads CASSFGQGRAPLHF. CDR3 bases: TGTGCCAGCAGCTTCGGACAGGGGCGAGCACCCCTCCACTTT. This chain connects TRBV11-2 to TRBJ1-6; 9 bases align to TRBD1. Germline-derived CDR1 and CDR2 are SGHAT and FQNNGV. J gave up 11 bases and V 3 bases, and 5 bases lay outside the gene matches. The CDR3 spans 14 residues.

There are a few counts of this clone. One end of the junction is discordant with germline, which a read error may explain. The V and J genes are TRBV7-7 and TRBJ1-5; D remains ambiguous. This CDR3 spans 12 amino acids. The germline V gene encodes CDR1 SSHAT and CDR2 FNYEAQ (reference sequence). CDR3 protein: CASTKGDQPQHF. The CDR3 region has the DNA TGTGCTAGCACCAAGGGCGATCAGCCCCAGCATTTT. The full variable domain, with the rest looked up from reference TRBV7-7 and TRBJ1-5, is GAGVSQSPRYKVTKRGQDVTLRCDPISSHATLYWYQQALGQGPEFLTYFNYEAQPDKSGLPSDRFSAERPEGSISTLTIQRTEQRDSAMYRCASTKGDQPQHFGDGTRLSIL.

The chain uses TRBV7-2 and TRBJ2-3; perhaps TRBD2 as D (6 bases). The CDR3 loop spans 14 amino acids. Germline CDR1 is SGHTA and CDR2 is FQGNSA. Trimming cost V 1 base and J 5 bases, with 10 bases left between them. The CDR3 DNA reads TGTGCCAGCAGCTTAGTAGGAGCGGGAGATACGCAGTATTTT. Protein sequence: CASSLVGAGDTQYF.

The rearrangement uses TRBV7-2 and TRBJ2-5; D is possibly TRBD1 or TRBD2 (6 bases each). V was shortened by 5 bases and J by 7 bases, with 17 bases between the two germline ends. CDR1 SGHTA and CDR2 FQGNSA come from the germline V gene. This CDR3 is 14 amino acids long. The CDR3 sequence: CASSPTGAMGTQYF. CDR3 bases: TGTGCCAGCAGCCCGACGGGGGCGATGGGGACCCAGTACTTC.

This chain joins TRBV2 and TRBJ1-6; 10 bases align to TRBD1. There are 15 residues in the CDR3. Per germline, CDR1 SNHLY and CDR2 FYNNEI. Trimming at V came to 1 base and at J to 7 bases, leaving 1 base not matched to a gene. The CDR3 region is CASSEGGQGNSPLHF. CDR3 nucleotides: TGTGCCAGCAGTGAAGGGGGACAGGGGAATTCACCCCTCCACTTT.

The chain carries TRBV6-6 and TRBJ2-3; D may be TRBD1 or TRBD2 (5 bases each). Trimming left V 0 bases short and J 5 bases short, with 9 bases between. Germline-derived CDR1 and CDR2 are MNHNY and SVGAGI (reference sequence). CDR3 length: 14 amino acids. The CDR3 DNA reads TGTGCCAGCAGTTACTCGCGTGGGGGAGATACGCAGTATTTT. Translated: CASSYSRGGDTQYF.

V is TRBV19 and J is TRBJ1-1; 7 nucleotides line up with TRBD1. V dropped 4 bases and J dropped 7; count of bases not matched to a gene: 12. Looked up from germline, CDR1 is LNHDA and CDR2 is SQIVND (reference sequence). The CDR3 is 15 residues long. The CDR3, as DNA: TGTGCCAGTAGTAGGATTCAGACAGGGACTTTTGAAGCTTTCTTT. Translated: CASSRIQTGTFEAFF.

The chain recombines TRBV7-6 with TRBJ2-2; D is possibly TRBD1 (6 bases). Germline-derived CDR1 and CDR2 are SGHVS and FNYEAQ. Trimming shortened V by 3 bases and J by 5 bases, and 10 bases separated the two germline ends. The CDR3 has 14 residues. CDR3 nucleotides: TGTGCCAGCAGCTTCGACAGGAGGACCGGGGAGCTGTTTTTT. Amino acid sequence: CASSFDRRTGELFF.

Only one count was recorded for this clone. The chain couples TRBV25-1 to TRBJ1-6; 9 bases fit TRBD1. Germline V gene sequence: CDR1 MGHDK, CDR2 SYGVNS. The CDR3 loop spans 18 amino acids. Trimming at V came to 0 bases and at J to 10 bases, leaving 13 bases not matched to a gene. The DNA for the CDR3 is TGTGCCAGCAGTGAATACCGCCGGGACAGGGTGTTTGGATCACCCCTCCACTTT. Protein: CASSEYRRDRVFGSPLHF.

The chain carries TRBV6-1 and TRBJ1-2, with a tentative D call TRBD1 (6 bases). The CDR3 extends over 13 amino acids. The V and J ends lost 3 bases and 4 bases respectively, with 9 bases between them. Germline-derived CDR1 and CDR2 are MNHNS and SASEGT. CDR3 in amino acids: CASSDPRGYGYTF. The CDR3 DNA reads TGTGCCAGCAGTGACCCCAGGGGCTATGGCTACACCTTC.

This chain joins TRBV9 and TRBJ2-1; 12 nucleotides line up with TRBD2. Germline V gene lookup returns CDR1 SGDLS and CDR2 YYNGEE. Unmatched junction bases numbered 5, after V lost 4 bases and J lost 9 bases. CDR3 size: 14 residues. This CDR3 is CASSPSGGAPEQFF. The CDR3, as DNA: TGTGCCAGCAGCCCTAGCGGGGGGGCTCCTGAGCAGTTCTTC.

The chain combines TRBV6-5 with TRBJ1-4; D gene ambiguous. The CDR3 sequence is 13 residues long. CDR1 is MNHEY, CDR2 SVGAGI, per germline. Trimming shortened V by 0 bases and J by 8 bases, and 7 bases separated the two germline ends. CDR3 in amino acids: CASSYSTGEKLFF. The CDR3 nucleotides read TGTGCCAGCAGTTACTCGACGGGAGAAAAACTGTTTTTT.

This rearrangement joins TRBV30 to TRBJ2-4; no clear D gene. CDR1 is GTSNPN, CDR2 SVGIG, per germline (reference sequence). With 0 bases removed from V and 0 bases from J, the gap between germline ends came to 9 bases. The CDR3 spans 15 residues. In DNA, the CDR3 is TGTGCCTGGAGTGTGTCCCCAGTAGCCAAAAACATTCAGTACTTC. As protein: CAWSVSPVAKNIQYF. Using reference TRBV30 and TRBJ2-4 for the parts outside the CDR3, the full variable domain is SQTIHQWPATLVQPVGSPLSLECTVEGTSNPNLYWYRQAAGRGLQLLFYSVGIGQISSEVPQNLSASRPQDRQFILSSKKLLLSDSGFYLCAWSVSPVAKNIQYFGAGTRLSVL.

V usage is TRBV27 and J usage is TRBJ2-7; D possibly corresponds to TRBD2 (5 bases). Germline loops: CDR1 MNHEY, CDR2 SMNVEV (reference sequence). The CDR3 sequence is 13 residues long. Trimming removed 3 bases from V and 7 bases from J, with 13 bases in between. The CDR3 protein is CASSFSPPGEQYF. CDR3 bases: TGTGCCAGCAGTTTTTCCCCTCCGGGGGAGCAGTACTTC.

The chain employs TRBV11-2 and TRBJ2-3, with TRBD2 identical over 8 bases. The CDR3 extends over 17 amino acids. Trimming took 4 bases from V and 2 from J; bases not matched to a gene: 11. Germline V lookup: CDR1 SGHAT, CDR2 FQNNGV. CDR3 protein: CASSSPPGLVLTDTQYF. The CDR3 DNA is TGTGCCAGCAGCTCCCCACCGGGACTAGTCCTCACAGATACGCAGTATTTT. Drawing the rest from reference TRBV11-2 and TRBJ2-3, the complete variable domain is EAGVAQSPRYKIIEKRQSVAFWCNPISGHATLYWYQQILGQGPKLLIQFQNNGVVDDSQLPKDRFSAERLKGVDSTLKIQPAKLEDSAVYLCASSSPPGLVLTDTQYFGPGTRLTVL.

This sequence joins TRBV5-1 and TRBJ2-5, with 9 bases matching TRBD2. J gave up 5 bases and V 4 bases, and 9 bases lay outside the gene matches. The CDR3 is 15 amino acids. From germline, CDR1 is SGHRS and CDR2 YFSETQ. CDR3 DNA sequence: TGCGCCAGCAGCATCATAGCGGGGGCGGGGGAGACCCAGTACTTC. This gives the protein CASSIIAGAGETQYF. The whole variable domain, remainder taken from reference TRBV5-1 and TRBJ2-5, is KAGVTQTPRYLIKTRGQQVTLSCSPISGHRSVSWYQQTPGQGLQFLFEYFSETQRNKGNFPGRFSGRQFSNSRSEMNVSTLELGDSALYLCASSIIAGAGETQYFGPGTRLLVL.

The chain carries TRBV10-3 and TRBJ1-1, with D perhaps TRBD1 (5 bases). With 2 bases removed from V and 1 base from J, the gap between germline ends came to 11 bases. This CDR3 is built from 15 residues. Per the germline V gene, CDR1 is ENHRY and CDR2 is SYGVKD. CDR3 loop: CAISEEGKTNTEAFF. As DNA, the CDR3 is TGTGCCATCAGTGAGGAGGGGAAGACGAACACTGAAGCTTTCTTT.

This clone was detected a few times. The chain has TRBV2 and TRBJ2-3; D remains ambiguous. This CDR3 has 13 residues. In germline, CDR1 is SNHLY, CDR2 FYNNEI. V lost 7 bases to trimming and J lost 0 bases, with 8 bases between them. The CDR3 nucleotides are TGTGCCAGCAAGCTGGGGAGCACAGATACGCAGTATTTT. Amino acids: CASKLGSTDTQYF.

A few counts support this clone. The rearrangement links TRBV7-2 to TRBJ2-1; 9 bases line up with TRBD2. Unmatched junction bases numbered 9, after V lost 5 bases and J lost 7 bases. The CDR3 loop spans 15 amino acids. Germline lookup yields CDR1 SGHTA and CDR2 FQGNSA. The CDR3 coding sequence is TGTGCCAGCAGCGTAGTACGCGGGGGGGCAAATGAGCAGTTCTTC. Its translation is CASSVVRGGANEQFF.

The J gene is TRBJ2-2, the V gene TRBV11-1; 14 bases line up with TRBD2. The germline V gene encodes CDR1 SGHAT and CDR2 FQDESV (reference sequence). Trimming took 5 bases from V and 8 from J; bases not matched to a gene: 10. This CDR3 comprises 17 residues. CDR3 DNA sequence: TGTGCCAGCAGCCCCGGACTAGCGGGAGGCCCTTGGGGGGAGCTGTTTTTT. Its translation: CASSPGLAGGPWGELFF.